The 22 T cell receptor beta chains presented below share a single source sample, sequenced in a study of blood T cell repertoires in COVID-19. Measured with immunoSEQ multiplex PCR; TCRdb has only the in-frame clones, and not every one. Of some 400,000 clones listed, approximately 77% were seen once; the top ten hold more than 1%. The sequencing input was peripheral blood. Receptors were obtained from a human donor with acute or convalescent COVID-19. The donor label of this sample is uncertain.

This clone showed up just once. The rearrangement uses TRBV2 and TRBJ1-3; tentatively, D is TRBD1 (5 bases). The V end was cut by 8 bases, the J end by 7 bases, with 9 bases between. The CDR3 totals 11 residues. Germline CDR1 and CDR2: SNHLY and FYNNEI. CDR3 amino acids: CASATGNTIYF. The CDR3 bases are TGTGCCAGCGCCACAGGCAACACCATATATTTT.

This clone was recorded once. This chain links TRBV21-1 with TRBJ1-3; whether TRBD1, the table's D call, matches the DNA was not checked. TRBV21-1 is tagged as a pseudogene. CDR3 size: 20 residues. The CDR3 spells CASSKGGRDPPSSSGNTIYF. CDR3 sequence (DNA): TGTGCCAGCAGCAAAGGGGGCAGGGATCCCCCTTCAAGCTCTGGAAACACCATATATTTT.

V and J are TRBV18 and TRBJ1-6; no definite D call. The CDR3 extends over 14 amino acids. Germline CDR1 reads KGHSH; CDR2 reads LQKENI. Trimming took off 6 bases at V and 9 bases at J, with 15 bases between the two ends. The CDR3 region has the DNA TGTGCCAGCTCCGAGGGTGTCGGTTCTTCACCCCTCCACTTT. It encodes CASSEGVGSSPLHF.

This clone appeared once. V and J are TRBV24-1 and TRBJ2-1; 7 nucleotides match TRBD1. Trimming removed 2 bases from V and 7 bases from J; junction bases left unmatched: 13. The CDR3 totals 17 residues. The germline CDR1 and CDR2 sequences are KGHDR and SFDVKD. CDR3 loop: CATSDSTRATGKNEQFF. The CDR3, as DNA: TGTGCCACCAGTGATTCAACTCGGGCGACAGGGAAGAATGAGCAGTTCTTC.

The chain has TRBV30 and TRBJ1-2; D might be TRBD1 (5 bases). The length of the CDR3 is 15 residues. Germline CDR1 and CDR2: GTSNPN and SVGIG (reference sequence). Deletions cut 5 bases from V and 0 bases from J, with 16 bases between. CDR3 sequence (DNA): TGTGCCTGGGCCTTCGACTGGGGGGCTAACTATGGCTACACCTTC. Translation: CAWAFDWGANYGYTF.

In regard to this clone: The sample carries other DNA sequences with the same CDR3. The chain uses TRBV7-9 and TRBJ2-3, with D perhaps matching TRBD2 (6 bases). From germline, CDR1 is SEHNR and CDR2 FQNEAQ (reference sequence). V gave up 3 bases and J gave up 6 bases, with 10 bases separating them. The CDR3 runs to 13 residues. The CDR3 coding sequence is TGTGCCAGCAGCTTGGGAGGTCCGGATACGCAGTATTTT. This encodes CASSLGGPDTQYF.

As regards this clone: This sample includes further DNA sequences coding for the same CDR3. The gene calls are TRBV16 and TRBJ2-1; maybe TRBD2 (6 bases). The V gene lost 0 bases and the J gene lost 4 bases, with 13 bases spanning the gap. The germline V gene has CDR1 KGHSY and CDR2 FQNENV. The CDR3 consists of 16 residues. DNA of the CDR3: TGTGCCAGCAGCCAATCGCGGGGCGGTCGGTACAATGAGCAGTTCTTC. It specifies CASSQSRGGRYNEQFF. The whole variable domain, filled in from reference TRBV16 and TRBJ2-1, reads GEEVAQTPKHLVRGEGQKAKLYCAPIKGHSYVFWYQQVLKNEFKFLISFQNENVFDETGMPKERFSAKCLPNSPCSLEIQATKLEDSAVYFCASSQSRGGRYNEQFFGPGTRLTVL.

The genes are TRBV21-1 and TRBJ2-1; TRBD1, the table's D call, lacks a check against the DNA. TRBV21-1 is classified as a pseudogene. The CDR3 covers 17 residues. The CDR3 spells CASSKDPAGSIVDEQFF. CDR3 bases: TGTGCCAGCAGCAAAGACCCAGCAGGGTCTATAGTCGATGAGCAGTTCTTC.

The rearrangement joins TRBV5-1 to TRBJ1-6; possibly TRBD1 for D (5 bases). V was shortened by 0 bases and J by 7 bases, with 8 bases between the two germline ends. Germline CDR1 SGHRS, CDR2 YFSETQ. This CDR3 has 14 residues. The CDR3 here is CASSLDRTNSPLHF. CDR3 in DNA: TGCGCCAGCAGCTTGGACAGGACCAATTCACCCCTCCACTTT.

The chain combines TRBV3-1 (or the pseudogene TRBV3-2) with TRBJ2-7; 9 nucleotides match TRBD1. This CDR3 contains 12 residues. Germline V lookup: CDR1 LGHDT, CDR2 YNNKEL (reference sequence). V lost 4 bases, J lost 12 bases, and 7 bases stayed unmatched. The CDR3 sequence is CASSRGTGWVYF. CDR3 in DNA: TGTGCCAGCAGCCGGGGGACAGGGTGGGTGTACTTC.

The V gene is TRBV19, the J gene TRBJ2-7, with TRBD1 as a possible D gene (6 bases). Germline V CDR1 and CDR2: LNHDA, SQIVND (reference sequence). The CDR3 runs to 13 residues. Trimming removed 6 bases at V and 0 bases at J, with 9 bases between. CDR3 sequence: CASRGQFSYEQYF. The CDR3 DNA sequence: TGTGCCAGTAGAGGACAGTTCTCCTACGAGCAGTACTTC.

The V call is TRBV10-1, the J call TRBJ2-1; 8 bases align to TRBD2. CDR1 is WNHNN, CDR2 SYGVQD, per germline (reference sequence). This CDR3 is built from 14 residues. J was trimmed by 7 bases and V by 5 bases; bases with no gene match: 7. In nucleotides, the CDR3 is TGCGCCAGCAGTCTGGGACTAGGGGGGAATGAGCAGTTCTTC. Translation gives CASSLGLGGNEQFF.

In its sample, this clone was seen once. The chain links TRBV6-2 or TRBV6-3 to TRBJ1-2; a weak D match, TRBD1 (5 bases). The V end was cut by 1 base, the J end by 4 bases, with 19 bases between. The CDR3 has 17 amino acids. From germline, CDR1 is MNHEY and CDR2 SVGEGT. CDR3 residues: CASSYWITGGKGYGYTF. As DNA, the CDR3 is TGTGCCAGCAGTTACTGGATAACAGGCGGCAAGGGCTATGGCTACACCTTC.

The chain uses TRBV19 and TRBJ1-4, with unresolved D. Germline V gene data show CDR1 as LNHDA and CDR2 as SQIVND (reference sequence). The CDR3 loop spans 15 amino acids. Trimming left V 5 bases short and J 5 bases short, with 15 bases between. CDR3 residues: CASSSPRGLNEKLFF. In DNA form, the CDR3 reads TGTGCCAGTAGTTCCCCCCGAGGATTAAATGAAAAACTGTTTTTT. The whole variable domain, filled in from reference TRBV19 and TRBJ1-4, reads DGGITQSPKYLFRKEGQNVTLSCEQNLNHDAMYWYRQDPGQGLRLIYYSQIVNDFQKGDIAEGYSVSREKKESFPLTVTSAQKNPTAFYLCASSSPRGLNEKLFFGSGTQLSVL.

The genes are TRBV4-1 and TRBJ1-4; D is perhaps TRBD1 (5 bases). Trimming removed 0 bases from V and 3 bases from J, with 14 bases in between. Germline V gives CDR1 MGHRA, CDR2 YSYEKL. This CDR3 has 17 amino acids. The CDR3: CASSQDGRAWSNEKLFF. CDR3 sequence (DNA): TGCGCCAGCAGCCAAGATGGCAGGGCGTGGTCTAATGAAAAACTGTTTTTT.

The CDR3: CASSHRISGRRDEQFF. The DNA of the CDR3 is TGTGCCAGCAGCCATCGAATTAGCGGGAGGCGGGATGAGCAGTTCTTC. The V call is TRBV3-1 (or the pseudogene TRBV3-2), the J call TRBJ2-1, with 10 bases fitting TRBD2. V lost 3 bases and J lost 8; bases outside the gene matches: 10. The length of the CDR3 is 16 residues. Per germline, CDR1 LGHDT and CDR2 YNNKEL (reference sequence).

This chain joins TRBV6-5 and TRBJ2-7; tentative D call: TRBD1 (5 bases). Trimming cost V 7 bases and J 2 bases, with 12 bases left between them. Looked up from germline, CDR1 is MNHEY and CDR2 is SVGAGI. This CDR3 comprises 13 residues. In DNA, the CDR3 is TGTGCCAGCATTCAGGGTTACCCCTACGAGCAGTACTTC. It translates to CASIQGYPYEQYF.

The gene calls are TRBV18 and TRBJ2-1; 11 nucleotides line up with TRBD2. With 3 bases clipped from V and 10 bases from J, the junction kept 8 bases outside the gene matches. CDR1 is KGHSH and CDR2 is LQKENI in the germline V gene. The CDR3 length is 15 residues. CDR3 DNA sequence: TGTGCCAGCTCACCGAGGCCTAGCGGGGGGCTCGAGCAGTTCTTC. This encodes CASSPRPSGGLEQFF.

The chain uses TRBV10-3 and TRBJ1-2, with a tentative D call TRBD1 (5 bases). V was pared by 4 bases and J by 6 bases, with 9 bases between. This CDR3 is built from 12 residues. The germline CDR1 and CDR2 sequences are ENHRY and SYGVKD. CDR3 in amino acids: CAISAQGHGYTF. The DNA of the CDR3 is TGTGCCATCAGTGCCCAGGGTCATGGCTACACCTTC.

In this sample, this clone turned up once. This chain connects TRBV21-1 to TRBJ1-2. TRBV21-1 is deemed a pseudogene. This CDR3 is built from 16 residues. CDR3 in amino acids: CASSSKTDSTNYGYTF. As DNA, the CDR3 is TGTGCCAGCAGCTCGAAGACGGACTCGACTAACTATGGCTACACCTTC.

The chain has TRBV19 and TRBJ1-6; D uncertain. This CDR3 region has 15 residues. Trimming pared 3 bases from V and 6 bases from J, leaving 12 bases between. The germline CDR1 and CDR2 sequences are LNHDA and SQIVND (reference sequence). The CDR3 reads CASSIGLSGNSPLHF. The CDR3 DNA reads TGTGCCAGTAGTATTGGTCTATCCGGTAATTCACCCCTCCACTTT.

The chain recombines TRBV4-1 with TRBJ2-7; 8 nucleotides match TRBD2. Per germline, CDR1 MGHRA and CDR2 YSYEKL. CDR3 length equals 14 residues. The trim removed 9 bases at V and 2 bases at J, leaving 9 bases unmatched. The CDR3, as DNA: TGCGCCAGTTCGGGGGGGACTAGAGCCTACGAGCAGTACTTC. It codes for CASSGGTRAYEQYF.